This T cell receptor (beta chain) came from a study of blood T cell repertoires in COVID-19. Study at large: The cDNA or gDNA used as material had been derived from T cells, B-cell-depleted T cells, or PBMCs.

In the original workflow: Nucleated cell number was recorded as an estimate derived from reference gene primer amplification. Data came from immunoSEQ multiplex PCR; TCRdb stores just in-frame clones and leaves some out. D and trimming come from the DNA, and the V and J calls and clone size come from that table. The sample has 350,000 to 450,000 clones, nearly 90% seen once. Participants were aged 18 to 89 years, lived in 20 to 25 US areas, and enrolled virtually. Participant-reported clinical history was the basis for cohort assignment. V was shortened by 5 bases and J by 1 base, with 9 bases between the two germline ends. The CDR3 loop spans 14 amino acids. From germline, CDR1 is SNHLY and CDR2 FYNNEI.

Sequencing was done on a sample of PBMCs or T cells enriched from blood (not recorded which). The TCR was taken from a woman aged 25-40 years who had recovered from COVID-19. This chain links TRBV2 with TRBJ1-5; a weak D match, TRBD1 (6 bases). CDR3 sequence: CASSSQGSNQPQHF. CDR3 sequence (DNA): TGTGCCAGCAGTTCACAGGGAAGCAATCAGCCCCAGCATTTT.